The clone carrying this T cell receptor beta chain turned up a few times. The antigen remains unidentified. The record originates from a study of T cells in Graves' hyperthyroidism and ophthalmopathy. General study results and limits: A median 6.5 months before onset, the model predicted ophthalmopathy.

Amplified regions were TCR beta CDR3 sequences from RNA transcripts. The HTBI primer set served for first-round RT-PCR of the TCR CDR3. TCRdb fed the multiplex PCR reads into MiXCR, producing one record per CDR3 protein. Here the sample spans hundreds of thousands of distinct CDR3 sequences, approximately 14% being singletons. PBMCs were collected from a 10 ml volume of fresh peripheral blood. From germline, CDR1 is MNHNS and CDR2 SASEGT. Trimming pared 6 bases from V and 4 bases from J, leaving 10 bases between. The CDR3 runs 13 residues. The sample was blood. The V and J genes are TRBV6-1 and TRBJ2-1; D is perhaps TRBD2 (6 bases). This sequence originates from a woman aged 18-29 years with Graves' hyperthyroidism. CDR3 DNA sequence: TGTGCCAGCAGGGGACTGGATTACAATGAGCAGTTCTTC. Translated: CASRGLDYNEQFF.